The clone carrying this T cell receptor beta chain was seen once. Per the original methods: Amplified reference gene primers provided the basis for estimating nucleated cell counts. The protocol was immunoSEQ multiplex PCR, while the TCRdb copy is restricted to in-frame clones and leaves out a portion. V and J calls and clone size are given by that table; D and trimming were obtained from the DNA. The data contain more than 65,000 clones, roughly 76% of them singletons. The sample is drawn from a study of blood T cell repertoires in COVID-19. In the study overall: Whether acute or convalescent, the COVID-19 samples came from the United States, Italy and Spain. Nucleic acid was either cDNA or gDNA, and it came from T cells, B-cell-depleted T cells, or PBMCs.

The germline V and J ends were trimmed by 0 bases and 4 bases, with 8 bases remaining between them. Germline V CDR1 and CDR2: SGHRS, YFSETQ. The CDR3 spans 13 residues. J is TRBJ2-7 and V is TRBV5-1; D unresolved. This TCR derives from a woman over 75 with active or convalescent COVID-19. The specimen was peripheral blood. The DNA for the CDR3 is TGCGCCAGCAGCTTGGCTCCGGGTTACGAGCAGTACTTC. As protein: CASSLAPGYEQYF.